The rows below give T cell receptor beta chains drawn from one sample of a study of blood T cells in healthy people across ages. TCRdb processed the 5' RACE reads anew with MiXCR; each CDR3 protein has one entry. Of about 1.8 million distinct CDR3 sequences in the sample, around 50% were seen once. Source material: blood. Receptors were obtained from a woman between 40 and 50 years old in good health. Both conserved end residues are part of each CDR3. Each record gives: V gene, J gene, CDR3 protein.

v_call: TRBV29-1
j_call: TRBJ2-3
cdr3_aa: CSVEAGMLNTQYF

v_call: TRBV28
j_call: TRBJ2-5
cdr3_aa: CASSWLAGGGNEQYF

v_call: TRBV7-8
j_call: TRBJ2-3
cdr3_aa: CASSLAAGGEWTDTQYF

v_call: TRBV7-9
j_call: TRBJ2-1
cdr3_aa: CASSSVTPLRDNEQFF

v_call: TRBV27
j_call: TRBJ2-5
cdr3_aa: CTSGAYQETQYF

v_call: TRBV21-1
j_call: TRBJ1-6
cdr3_aa: CAMGTGKAADYSPLHF

v_call: TRBV20-1
j_call: TRBJ2-5
cdr3_aa: CSARDPPTSGGGRETQYF

v_call: TRBV7-2
j_call: TRBJ1-6
cdr3_aa: CASSSRSGSPLHF

v_call: TRBV18
j_call: TRBJ2-1
cdr3_aa: CASSPQGAVYNEQFF

v_call: TRBV7-3
j_call: TRBJ2-2
cdr3_aa: CASSLIAGTLLFF

v_call: TRBV27
j_call: TRBJ2-7
cdr3_aa: CASSRRTSGGAHEQYF

v_call: TRBV7-9
j_call: TRBJ1-2
cdr3_aa: CASSSTGKDYGYTF

v_call: TRBV7-2
j_call: TRBJ2-7
cdr3_aa: CASSQYGTYEQYF

v_call: TRBV20-1
j_call: TRBJ1-1
cdr3_aa: CSPMAGSEAFF

v_call: TRBV20-1
j_call: TRBJ1-6
cdr3_aa: CSARANRGHSPLHF

v_call: TRBV7-3
j_call: TRBJ1-1
cdr3_aa: CASSLGDPGQGELKSTEAFF

v_call: TRBV6-5
j_call: TRBJ1-2
cdr3_aa: CASSFLGQGHGYTF